The 25 T cell receptor beta chains below come from one sample, sequenced in a study of cytomegalovirus exposure and HLA in healthy donors. PCR used 60 Vbeta primers and 13 Jbeta primers. Clones were read by immunoSEQ multiplex PCR, and TCRdb kept only the in-frame ones, dropping some. In the table there are 180,000 or so clones, around 80% of which are singletons. The sequenced material came from PBMCs. The receptors were sampled from a woman between 55 and 75 years old in good health and CMV-seropositive.

The V call is TRBV10-3, the J call TRBJ2-3, with TRBD2 as a possible D gene (6 bases). V lost 2 bases and J 1 base, leaving 10 bases between the germline ends. The CDR3 consists of 15 residues. Germline values: CDR1 ENHRY, CDR2 SYGVKD. CDR3 sequence (DNA): TGTGCCATCAGTGAGGGGGTAGCGGGCACAGATACGCAGTATTTT. It translates to CAISEGVAGTDTQYF.

The chain recombines TRBV9 with TRBJ2-5, with TRBD2 as a possible D gene (5 bases). The CDR3 is 13 amino acids. Trimming stripped 0 bases from V and 8 bases from J, with 11 bases between. Germline V gives CDR1 SGDLS, CDR2 YYNGEE. The CDR3 sequence is CASSVDTGDTQYF. In DNA form, the CDR3 reads TGTGCCAGCAGCGTAGACACCGGGGATACCCAGTACTTC.

The gene calls are TRBV30 and TRBJ1-5, with a tentative D call TRBD1 (6 bases). V gave up 0 bases and J gave up 2 bases, with 20 bases separating them. Germline V gives CDR1 GTSNPN, CDR2 SVGIG (reference sequence). This CDR3 spans 18 amino acids. The CDR3 loop is CAWSVKGWGRGGNQPQHF. For the CDR3, the DNA is TGTGCCTGGAGTGTAAAGGGATGGGGCAGGGGTGGCAATCAGCCCCAGCATTTT.

V and J are TRBV5-1 and TRBJ1-6, with a tentative D call TRBD1 (6 bases). The length of the CDR3 is 12 residues. Germline lookup yields CDR1 SGHRS and CDR2 YFSETQ. Trimming removed 7 bases from V and 6 bases from J, with 8 bases in between. In DNA form, the CDR3 reads TGCGCCAGCGGACAGCCTAATTCACCCCTCCACTTT. Translation gives CASGQPNSPLHF.

J is TRBJ1-1 and V is TRBV28; 7 bases map to TRBD1. Per the germline V gene, CDR1 is MDHEN and CDR2 is SYDVKM. Unmatched junction bases numbered 5, after V lost 4 bases and J lost 0 bases. The CDR3 is 15 amino acids. This CDR3 is CASSSPGQLNTEAFF. The CDR3 DNA reads as TGTGCCAGCAGTTCGCCGGGACAGTTGAACACTGAAGCTTTCTTT.

The chain uses TRBV7-3 and TRBJ2-7, with TRBD1 matching 8 bases. The CDR3 is made up of 13 amino acids. Germline CDR1 SGHTA, CDR2 FQGTGA. V lost 6 bases, J lost 2 bases, and 3 bases stayed unmatched. CDR3 residues: CASSTGGPYEQYF. CDR3 DNA: TGTGCCAGCAGTACAGGGGGGCCCTACGAGCAGTACTTC.

J is TRBJ1-2 and V is TRBV7-9; 7 bases map to TRBD1. The J segment lost 0 bases and the V segment lost 5 bases, leaving 3 bases of the junction unmatched. The CDR3 runs to 14 residues. The germline CDR1 and CDR2 sequences are SEHNR and FQNEAQ (reference sequence). The DNA for the CDR3 is TGTGCCAGCAGCCCGACAGGGTCTAACTATGGCTACACCTTC. Translated: CASSPTGSNYGYTF.

The genes are TRBV7-8 and TRBJ1-5; 7 nucleotides line up with TRBD1. This CDR3 has 14 amino acids. V dropped 6 bases and J dropped 4; count of bases not matched to a gene: 6. Germline V gives CDR1 SGHVS, CDR2 FQNEAQ. Here the CDR3 reads CASRSGTENQPQHF. The CDR3 DNA reads as TGTGCCAGCAGATCCGGGACAGAGAATCAGCCCCAGCATTTT.

V gene TRBV18 combines with J gene TRBJ1-3; D gene uncertain. Between the trimmed V and J ends, which lost 1 base and 4 bases, there was a span of 14 bases. The CDR3 covers 16 residues. The V gene's germline CDR1 is KGHSH and CDR2 LQKENI. The CDR3 reads CASSPQSVVAGNTIYF. The CDR3 DNA reads TGTGCCAGCTCACCACAATCTGTAGTTGCCGGAAACACCATATATTTT.

The V call is TRBV5-1, the J call TRBJ2-3, with 12 nucleotides matching TRBD1. The V segment lost 4 bases and the J segment 5 bases; nucleotides outside the gene matches: 8. The CDR3 loop spans 16 amino acids. Germline values: CDR1 SGHRS, CDR2 YFSETQ. CDR3 loop: CASSHRDRGRLDTQYF. The CDR3 nucleotides are TGCGCCAGCAGCCACCGGGACAGGGGGCGTCTAGATACGCAGTATTTT.

The rearrangement uses TRBV18 and TRBJ2-5; tentatively, D is TRBD2 (6 bases). The CDR3 length is 12 residues. CDR1 and CDR2 (germline): KGHSH, LQKENI. V was trimmed by 6 bases and J by 2 bases, leaving 7 bases between them. In DNA, the CDR3 is TGTGCCAGCTCGGGGGGTCAAGAGACCCAGTACTTC. It yields the protein CASSGGQETQYF.

This chain joins TRBV9 and TRBJ2-7, with TRBD2 as a possible D gene (6 bases). The V gene's germline CDR1 is SGDLS and CDR2 YYNGEE. CDR3 length equals 15 residues. V shed 1 base and J shed 1 base, with 12 bases lying between them. Written as DNA, the CDR3 is TGTGCCAGCAGCGTAAGGGGAGGACCATCCTACGAGCAGTACTTC. Residues: CASSVRGGPSYEQYF.

The genes are TRBV5-1 and TRBJ2-5; D is undetermined. The CDR3 runs to 19 residues. Trimming left V 1 base short and J 4 bases short, with 26 bases between. Germline CDR1 and CDR2: SGHRS and YFSETQ. The DNA for the CDR3 is TGCGCCAGCAGCTTGCCCCCCCGGGTGGGTGAGCAATCGGTAGAGACCCAGTACTTC. Encoded protein: CASSLPPRVGEQSVETQYF.

This clone was seen more than once but under ten times. The chain joins TRBV7-2 to TRBJ2-4; TRBD2 aligns across 13 bases. This CDR3 region has 19 residues. J gave up 1 base and V 5 bases, and 11 bases lay outside the gene matches. CDR1 is SGHTA and CDR2 is FQGNSA in the germline V gene. DNA for the CDR3: TGTGCCAGCAGCCGAGGACTAGCGGGGGCTCTAATGGCCAAAAACATTCAGTACTTC. This translates into CASSRGLAGALMAKNIQYF.

V is TRBV6-5 and J is TRBJ2-7; TRBD1 aligns across 7 bases. The ends lost 0 bases at V and 2 bases at J; junction bases unmatched: 7. Looked up from germline, CDR1 is MNHEY and CDR2 is SVGAGI. The CDR3 consists of 16 residues. CDR3 in amino acids: CASSYSPYRGPYEQYF. The CDR3 DNA reads as TGTGCCAGCAGTTACTCTCCTTACAGGGGTCCCTACGAGCAGTACTTC.

This clone occurred a few times. The chain recombines TRBV5-1 with TRBJ1-5; D uncertain. Germline V gene lookup returns CDR1 SGHRS and CDR2 YFSETQ. Trimming took 0 bases from V and 7 from J, leaving 14 bases between them. This CDR3 spans 15 amino acids. The CDR3 coding sequence is TGCGCCAGCAGCTTGGAGGGCAGGCGGGAACAGCCCCAGCATTTT. This encodes CASSLEGRREQPQHF.

This clone was seen once. At the DNA level, this CDR3 is encoded by other sequences in the same sample as well. The gene calls are TRBV27 and TRBJ1-2; 8 bases are shared with TRBD1. This CDR3 spans 14 amino acids. From germline, CDR1 is MNHEY and CDR2 SMNVEV (reference sequence). Trimming cost V 0 bases and J 6 bases; bases outside gene matches: 3. CDR3 DNA: TGTGCCAGCAGTTTATCGACAGGGGTTAATGGCTACACCTTC. Translated: CASSLSTGVNGYTF.

This clone has more than one count but fewer than ten. This chain uses TRBV19 with TRBJ1-5; tentatively, D is TRBD1 (5 bases). Between the trimmed V and J ends, which lost 4 bases and 6 bases, there was a span of 19 bases. The CDR3 is 16 amino acids. Looked up from germline, CDR1 is LNHDA and CDR2 is SQIVND (reference sequence). The CDR3 nucleotides are TGTGCCAGTAGTAGCCTTGGGGTAAGGGGCGGTCAGCCCCAGCATTTT. This gives the protein CASSSLGVRGGQPQHF.

On this clone itself: The junction and the germline gene differ at one end; a read error may be behind it. This rearrangement joins TRBV19 to TRBJ1-1; D gene unclear. Germline loops: CDR1 LNHDA, CDR2 SQIVND (reference sequence). The CDR3 consists of 14 residues. CDR3: CASRARAELAEAFF. As DNA, the CDR3 is TGTGCAAGTAGAGCGCGTGCGGAGCTAGCTGAAGCTTTCTTT.

This clone was picked up one time. The CDR3 reads CASSLVRGQETQYF. The CDR3 DNA is TGTGCCAGCAGCTTAGTCCGCGGCCAAGAGACCCAGTACTTC. The rearrangement uses TRBV13 and TRBJ2-5, with unresolved D. This CDR3 comprises 14 residues. Germline V lookup: CDR1 PRHDT, CDR2 FYEKMQ (reference sequence). Trimming took off 1 base at V and 1 base at J, with 7 bases between the two ends.

The J gene is TRBJ1-5, the V gene TRBV6-5; 8 bases match TRBD1. This CDR3 has 15 amino acids. Germline CDR1 is MNHEY and CDR2 is SVGAGI. V lost 5 bases and J lost 7; bases outside the gene matches: 10. CDR3 sequence (DNA): TGTGCCAGCAGTACGACAGGGGTGGGGGGCCAGCCCCAGCATTTT. It specifies CASSTTGVGGQPQHF.

The V gene is TRBV7-3, the J gene TRBJ2-6; tentative D call: TRBD2 (7 bases). V was cut by 5 bases and J by 2 bases, with 13 bases left in between. Looked up from germline, CDR1 is SGHTA and CDR2 is FQGTGA. CDR3 length: 16 amino acids. CDR3 sequence reads: CASSPQGGAGANVLTF. In DNA form, the CDR3 reads TGTGCCAGCAGCCCCCAAGGGGGGGCTGGGGCCAACGTCCTGACTTTC.

This clone occurred once. This chain connects TRBV9 to TRBJ2-5; 7 positions match TRBD1. This CDR3 contains 13 residues. CDR1 and CDR2 from the germline V gene are SGDLS and YYNGEE. J lost 3 bases, V lost 4 bases, and 3 bases had no gene match. As DNA, the CDR3 is TGTGCCAGCAGCTCCACAGGGGAAGAGACCCAGTACTTC. Its translation: CASSSTGEETQYF.

Remarks on this clone: At one end, the junction sequence differs from germline, possibly due to a read error. The chain has TRBV27 and TRBJ2-6, with D possibly matching TRBD1 (5 bases). The CDR3 is made up of 13 amino acids. Germline V gene sequence: CDR1 MNHEY, CDR2 SMNVEV (reference sequence). CDR3 region: CASTASGANGLTF. The CDR3 DNA reads TGTGCCAGCACCGCCTCTGGGGCCAACGGCCTGACTTTC. Combining the CDR3 with reference TRBV27 and TRBJ2-6 gives the whole variable domain EAQVTQNPRYLITVTGKKLTVTCSQNMNHEYMSWYRQDPGLGLRQIYYSMNVEVTDKGDVPEGYKVSRKEKRNFPLILESPSPNQTSLYFCASTASGANGLTFGAGSRLTVL.

The V gene is TRBV5-1, the J gene TRBJ2-5, with TRBD2 matching over 11 bases. The junction had 16 bases not matched to a gene; V was cut back by 4 bases and J by 5 bases. Germline CDR1 SGHRS, CDR2 YFSETQ. This CDR3 is built from 18 residues. CDR3 bases: TGCGCCAGCAGCCCGGGGGGTAGCGGGAGGGCCGCCTTGGAGACCCAGTACTTC. Protein sequence: CASSPGGSGRAALETQYF.